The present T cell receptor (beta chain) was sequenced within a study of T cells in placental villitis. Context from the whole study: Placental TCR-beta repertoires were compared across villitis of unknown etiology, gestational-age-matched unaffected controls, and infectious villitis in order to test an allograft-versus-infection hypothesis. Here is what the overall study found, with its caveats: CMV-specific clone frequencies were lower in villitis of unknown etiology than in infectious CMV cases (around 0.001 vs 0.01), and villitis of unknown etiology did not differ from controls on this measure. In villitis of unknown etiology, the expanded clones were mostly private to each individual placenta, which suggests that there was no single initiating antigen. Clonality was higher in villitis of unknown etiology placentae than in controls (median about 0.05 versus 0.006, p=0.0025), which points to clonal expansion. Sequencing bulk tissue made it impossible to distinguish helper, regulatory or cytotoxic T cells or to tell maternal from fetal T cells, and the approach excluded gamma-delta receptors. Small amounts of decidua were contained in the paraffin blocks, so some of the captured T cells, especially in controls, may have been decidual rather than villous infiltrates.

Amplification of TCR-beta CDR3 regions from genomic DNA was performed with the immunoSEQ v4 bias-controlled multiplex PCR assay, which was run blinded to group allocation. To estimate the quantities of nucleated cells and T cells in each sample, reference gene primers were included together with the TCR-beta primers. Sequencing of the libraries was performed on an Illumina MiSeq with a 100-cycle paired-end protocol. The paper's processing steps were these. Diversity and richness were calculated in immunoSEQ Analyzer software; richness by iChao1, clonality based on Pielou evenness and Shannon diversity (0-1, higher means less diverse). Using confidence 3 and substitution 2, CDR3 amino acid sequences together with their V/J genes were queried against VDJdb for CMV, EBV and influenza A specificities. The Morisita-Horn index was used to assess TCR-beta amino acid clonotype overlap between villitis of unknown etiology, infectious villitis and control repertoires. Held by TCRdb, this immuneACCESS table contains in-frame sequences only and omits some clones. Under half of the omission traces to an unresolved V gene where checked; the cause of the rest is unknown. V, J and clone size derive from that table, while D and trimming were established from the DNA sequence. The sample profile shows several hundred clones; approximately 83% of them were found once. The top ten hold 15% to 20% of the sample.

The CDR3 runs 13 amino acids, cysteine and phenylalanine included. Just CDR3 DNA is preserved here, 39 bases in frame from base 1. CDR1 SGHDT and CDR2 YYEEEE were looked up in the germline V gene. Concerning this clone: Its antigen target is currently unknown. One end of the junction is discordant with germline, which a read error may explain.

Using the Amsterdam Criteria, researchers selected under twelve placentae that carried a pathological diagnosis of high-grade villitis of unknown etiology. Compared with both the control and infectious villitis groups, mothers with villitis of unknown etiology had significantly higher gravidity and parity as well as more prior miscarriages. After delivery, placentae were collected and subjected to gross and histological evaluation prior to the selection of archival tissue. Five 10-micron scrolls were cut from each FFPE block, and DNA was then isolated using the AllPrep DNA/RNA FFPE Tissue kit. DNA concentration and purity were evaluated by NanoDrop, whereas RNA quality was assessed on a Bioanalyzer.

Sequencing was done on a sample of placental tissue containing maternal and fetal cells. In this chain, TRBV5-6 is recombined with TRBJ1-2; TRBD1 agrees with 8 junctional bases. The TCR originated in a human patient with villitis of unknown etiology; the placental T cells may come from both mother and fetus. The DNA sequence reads TGTGTCAGCAGTTTGGACAGGGATGAGGGCTACACCTTC. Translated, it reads CVSSLDRDEGYTF. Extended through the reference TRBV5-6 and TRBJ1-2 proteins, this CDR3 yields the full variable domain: DAGVTQSPTHLIKTRGQQVTLRCSPKSGHDTVSWYQQALGQGPQFIFQYYEEEERQRGNFPDRFSGHQFPNYSSELNVNALLLGDSALYLCVSSLDRDEGYTFGSGTRLTVV.